The clone carrying this T cell receptor (beta chain) was found many times. Its antigen is not known. TCRdb ran MiXCR on the 5' RACE reads and lists one entry per CDR3 protein. The sample yields some 120,000 distinct CDR3 sequences, approximately 6.2% seen once. Per the germline V gene, CDR1 is MGHDK and CDR2 is SYGVNS. There are 15 residues in the CDR3. V was pared by 4 bases and J by 5 bases, with 15 bases between. The sample comes from a study of T-cell memory formation after mild COVID-19. General observations from the study: Some SARS-CoV-2-responding clones were already detected in memory before infection. Later expanders leaned toward CD4+, whereas clones contracting from day 15 to 85 were balanced CD4/CD8.

The sequenced sample was PBMCs or a T cell subset sorted from them (not recorded which). The source is an adult woman who had mild COVID-19 (a few samples of this study predate the infection). Cell type and time point are not known. The chain joins TRBV25-1 to TRBJ2-1, with D possibly TRBD2 on 5 matching bases. The CDR3 loop reads CASSGLERRHNEQFF. CDR3 DNA: TGTGCCAGCAGTGGCCTCGAGCGGCGGCACAATGAGCAGTTCTTC.